The clone carrying this TCR beta chain was observed a few times. The data belong to a study of blood T cells in healthy people across ages. Primed by a sample-barcoded 5' primer and a J-beta primer mix, a second PCR proceeded for 7 to 11 cycles. One entry per CDR3 protein, called by TCRdb with MiXCR from the 5' RACE reads. The table has more than 500,000 distinct CDR3 sequences, about a quarter seen once; the top ten hold roughly 3.5%. The length of the CDR3 is 14 residues. The germline V gene encodes CDR1 MNHEY and CDR2 SMNVEV (reference sequence). These data were also filed under a second study, of T cells of mothers and their children.

The sequenced material came from blood. The V gene is TRBV27, the J gene TRBJ2-5, with TRBD1 identical over 11 bases. With the DNA end fitting TRBJ2-7 better, the J assignment may be wrong. This clonotype was sampled from a boy aged 2 to 9 in good health. The CDR3 spells CASSTGTGGIEQYF. CDR3 nucleotides: TGTGCCAGCAGTACGGGGACAGGGGGGATCGAGCAGTACTTC.